This T cell receptor beta chain came from a study of vaccination effects on CD4 cells after COVID-19. With nine to eleven days of culture completed, CD4+ T cells were isolated. Two-dose vaccination with either BNT162b2 or mRNA-1273 was given to the participants. Generated by immunoSEQ multiplex PCR, the TCRdb table keeps only in-frame clones and is missing some. The table lists 35,000 to 55,000 clones, 55% to 85% of them singletons. From germline, CDR1 is LGHNA and CDR2 YNFKEQ. The V gene lost 0 bases and the J gene lost 7 bases, with 16 bases spanning the gap. CDR3 length: 17 residues. Only a few counts were recorded for this clone. Its target is not known.

The starting material was CD4+ T cells from PBMCs cultured without peptide, obtained after COVID-19 vaccination. The clonotype originates from a human donor who received a COVID-19 vaccine. The V gene is TRBV4-2, the J gene TRBJ1-6, with D tentatively TRBD1 (5 bases). CDR3 sequence reads: CASSQESVQGTNSPLHF. The CDR3 DNA is TGTGCCAGCAGCCAAGAATCCGTTCAGGGCACGAATTCACCCCTCCACTTT.